Listed below are T cell receptor beta chains from one sample, sequenced in a study of cytomegalovirus exposure and HLA in healthy donors. TCRdb's copy holds only in-frame clones and misses some; the assay was immunoSEQ multiplex PCR. The data hold under 300,000 clones, with nearly 90% observed a single time. Sequencing input: PBMCs. The source is a woman between 18 and 29 years old in good health and CMV-seronegative. The CDR3 runs from the conserved cysteine through the conserved F or W. The D gene is left open where the match is weak. Only some rows state a clone size, as once, few, many or a class for expanded clones.

>TRBV18|TRBD1|NA|TRBJ2-3
TGTGCCAGCTCTCCGCAGGGGGCTGGTAGCACAGATACGCAGTATTTT
CASSPQGAGSTDTQYF
>TRBV7-9|NA|NA|TRBJ1-1
TGTGCCAGCACCCGCGGGGGGAAGGAAAACACTGAAGCTTTCTTT
CASTRGGKENTEAFF
>TRBV7-3|TRBD2|NA|TRBJ2-3
TGTGCCAGCAGCTTATTGCCTAGCGGGGGTACAGATACGCAGTATTTT
CASSLLPSGGTDTQYF
>TRBV6-5|TRBD2|NA|TRBJ2-1
TGTGCCAGCAAGCCGGCTAGCGGTTACAATGAGCAGTTCTTC
CASKPASGYNEQFF
>TRBV6-1|NA|once|TRBJ1-1
TGTGCCAGCAGTGAACTAGGGGGGAACACTGAAGCTTTCTTT
CASSELGGNTEAFF
>TRBV7-2|TRBD1|NA|TRBJ2-7
TGTGCCAGCAGCCCTAGAGGGGACAGACTTAGCTCCTACGAGCAGTACTTC
CASSPRGDRLSSYEQYF
>TRBV11-2|NA|NA|TRBJ1-2
TGTGCCAGCACTTCCTCGCCGGGAGTATTAGTTGACTACACCTTC
CASTSSPGVLVDYTF
>TRBV2|NA|NA|TRBJ2-5
TGTGCCAGCAGTGTTTCCGGCGGGGCCCTACAAGAGACCCAGTACTTC
CASSVSGGALQETQYF
>TRBV30|NA|once|TRBJ1-1
TGTGCCTGGGGCCGGGGGTCACACACTGAAGCTTTCTTT
CAWGRGSHTEAFF
>TRBV30|NA|NA|TRBJ1-6
TGTGCCTGGAGTGTTGGGGGGGGAAATTCACCCCTCCACTTT
CAWSVGGGNSPLHF
>TRBV7-2|TRBD1|NA|TRBJ1-5
TGTGCCAGCAGCTGGACAGGGGGCGAAGGTCAGCCCCAGCATTTT
CASSWTGGEGQPQHF
>TRBV7-2|TRBD2|NA|TRBJ2-7
TGTGCCAGCAGCTTCTCCGGACTAGAGTACGAGCAGTACTTC
CASSFSGLEYEQYF
>TRBV7-9|TRBD2|NA|TRBJ2-1
TGTGCCAGCAGCTTACCTTTAGCGGGGGTGCACAATGAGCAGTTCTTC
CASSLPLAGVHNEQFF
>TRBV2|NA|NA|TRBJ1-4
TGTGCCAGCAACCCCCCAGGGGATTCAACTAATGAAAAACTGTTTTTT
CASNPPGDSTNEKLFF
>TRBV7-6|TRBD1|NA|TRBJ2-5
TGTGCCAGCAGCTTAGCTATCCCGGGACAGCGATTCCAAGAGACCCAGTACTTC
CASSLAIPGQRFQETQYF
>TRBV2|TRBD1|NA|TRBJ2-2
TGTGCCAGCAGTGAGGGACAGGGATACACCGGGGAGCTGTTTTTT
CASSEGQGYTGELFF
>TRBV5-1|NA|NA|TRBJ1-1
TGCGCCAGCAGCTTACGGGTGAACACTGAAGCTTTCTTT
CASSLRVNTEAFF